Listed below are T cell receptor beta chains from one sample, sequenced in a study of OX40 agonist ivuxolimab in advanced cancers. Assay used: immunoSEQ multiplex PCR; TCRdb lists only in-frame clones, some missing. The data hold tens of thousands of clones, with approximately 80% observed a single time. Sample: CD4+ or CD8+ T cells sorted from blood, taken in a trial of the OX40 agonist ivuxolimab. The receptor set was obtained from an adult with an advanced solid tumor such as melanoma, head and neck, liver or kidney cancer. CDR3s include the opening cysteine and the closing phenylalanine or tryptophan. A D gene is named only where the DNA matches it firmly. Size values are once, few and many counts, or a class for expanded clones, and some rows have none.

V,J,size,D,CDR3,DNA
TRBV15,TRBJ2-3,NA,TRBD1,CATSRGTGGTDTQYF,TGTGCCACCAGCAGAGGGACAGGGGGCACAGATACGCAGTATTTT
TRBV15,TRBJ1-5,NA,NA,CATSRTAESNQPQHF,TGTGCCACCAGCAGAACCGCCGAGAGCAATCAGCCCCAGCATTTT
TRBV7-9,TRBJ2-7,NA,NA,CASSLGQGGSYEQYF,TGTGCCAGCAGCCTCGGGCAGGGGGGCTCCTACGAGCAGTACTTC
TRBV30,TRBJ2-1,many,TRBD1,CAWSSDRGYNEQFF,TGTGCCTGGAGTTCGGACAGGGGATACAATGAGCAGTTCTTC
TRBV9,TRBJ2-7,NA,TRBD1,CASSVIDRASDEQYF,TGTGCCAGCAGCGTAATTGACAGGGCTTCGGACGAGCAGTACTTC
TRBV4-1,TRBJ2-5,NA,NA,CASSQDGKSYQETQYF,TGCGCCAGCAGCCAAGACGGGAAGTCGTACCAAGAGACCCAGTACTTC
TRBV28,TRBJ2-7,NA,NA,CASSLATSPGGYEQYF,TGTGCCAGCAGCTTAGCGACTTCCCCAGGGGGGTACGAGCAGTACTTC
TRBV27,TRBJ1-1,NA,NA,CASRTENTEAFF,TGTGCCAGCAGAACGGAGAACACTGAAGCTTTCTTT
TRBV30,TRBJ2-7,once,NA,CAWTASGPYEQYF,TGTGCCTGGACCGCTAGTGGTCCCTACGAGCAGTACTTC
TRBV7-9,TRBJ2-4,NA,NA,CASSLSIGRDIQYF,TGTGCCAGCAGCTTATCAATAGGCCGGGACATTCAGTACTTC
TRBV6-6,TRBJ2-1,NA,NA,CASSYTMADNEQFF,TGTGCCAGCAGTTACACAATGGCGGATAATGAGCAGTTCTTC
TRBV27,TRBJ1-2,few,TRBD1,CASSNTGGGNYGYTF,TGTGCCAGCAGTAATACAGGGGGCGGTAACTATGGCTACACCTTC
TRBV19,TRBJ2-1,NA,NA,CATLPRGSYNEQFF,TGTGCCACGCTCCCGAGGGGCTCCTACAATGAGCAGTTCTTC
TRBV7-9,TRBJ2-7,NA,NA,CASSSTLRGTYEQYF,TGTGCCAGCAGCTCTACGTTGAGGGGAACCTACGAGCAGTACTTC
TRBV14,TRBJ2-7,NA,TRBD1,CASSQGQGAYEQYF,TGTGCCAGCAGCCAAGGACAGGGGGCTTACGAGCAGTACTTC